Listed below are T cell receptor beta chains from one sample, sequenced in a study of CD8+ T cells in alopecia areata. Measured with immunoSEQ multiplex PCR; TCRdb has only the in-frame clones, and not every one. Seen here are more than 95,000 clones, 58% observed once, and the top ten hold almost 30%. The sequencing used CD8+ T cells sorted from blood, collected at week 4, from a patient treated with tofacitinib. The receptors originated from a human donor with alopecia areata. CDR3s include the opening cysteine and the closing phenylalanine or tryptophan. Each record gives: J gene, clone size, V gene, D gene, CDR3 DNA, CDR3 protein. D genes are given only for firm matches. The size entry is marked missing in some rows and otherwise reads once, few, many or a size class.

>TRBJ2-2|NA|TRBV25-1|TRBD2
TGTGCCAGCAGAAACGGACTAGACACCGGGGAGCTGTTTTTT
CASRNGLDTGELFF
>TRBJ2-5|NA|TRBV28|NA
TGTGCCAGCAGTTCCCTAAGATCCCCAAGGGAGACCCAGTACTTC
CASSSLRSPRETQYF
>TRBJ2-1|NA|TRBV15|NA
TGTGCCACCAGCGTTCGGGGGAATGAGCAGTTCTTC
CATSVRGNEQFF
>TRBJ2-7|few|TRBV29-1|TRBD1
TGCAGCGTTGAAGAGGGGGAAGGGGGCCTTGTTTACGAGCAGTACTTC
CSVEEGEGGLVYEQYF
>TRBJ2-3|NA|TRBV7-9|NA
TGTGCCAGCAGCTTAGCCGTCCTCACAGATACGCAGTATTTT
CASSLAVLTDTQYF
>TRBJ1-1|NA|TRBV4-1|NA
TGCGCCAGCAGCCACCCCCCGGGGGGAGTCACTGAAGCTTTCTTT
CASSHPPGGVTEAFF
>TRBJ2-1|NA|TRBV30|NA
TGTGCCTGGAGGAGCAGAGAATCCTACAATGAGCAGTTCTTC
CAWRSRESYNEQFF
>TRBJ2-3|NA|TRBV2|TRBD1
TGTGCCAGCAGTGACGTGGGACAGGGCTGGGATACGCAGTATTTT
CASSDVGQGWDTQYF
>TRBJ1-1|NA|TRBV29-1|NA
TGCAGCGCCCGGGACCCTGCCACTGAAGCTTTCTTT
CSARDPATEAFF
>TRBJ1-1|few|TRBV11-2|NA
TGTGCCAGCAGCTCAACCAGGACCAGCACTGAAGCTTTCTTT
CASSSTRTSTEAFF
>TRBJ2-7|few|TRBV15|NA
TGTGCCACCAGCAGAGATGAGCGGGCAGAGCAGTACTTC
CATSRDERAEQYF
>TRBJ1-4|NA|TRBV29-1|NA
TGCAGCGTTGAAGGCGTAATGGCGGATAATGAAAAACTGTTTTTT
CSVEGVMADNEKLFF
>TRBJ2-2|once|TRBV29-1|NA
TGCAGCGTTGAAGATGAGGGATTTGGGCTGTTTTTT
CSVEDEGFGLFF
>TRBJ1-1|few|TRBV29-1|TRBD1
TGCAGCACCGGGACAGTTCTCACTGAAGCTTTCTTT
CSTGTVLTEAFF
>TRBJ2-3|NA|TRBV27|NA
TGTGCCAGCAGTTTATCCTCGGGGGCCTTCACAGATACGCAGTATTTT
CASSLSSGAFTDTQYF
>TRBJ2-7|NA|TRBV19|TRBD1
TGTGCCAGTAGTATCGCCAGGGGGCCCTACGAGCAGTACTTC
CASSIARGPYEQYF
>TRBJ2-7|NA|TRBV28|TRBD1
TGTGCCAGCAGTTCGCCGGGACAGGCCTACGAGCAGTACTTC
CASSSPGQAYEQYF
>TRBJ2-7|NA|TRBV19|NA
TGTGCCAGTAGAGTCCAGGGCAGTGGCTCCTACGAGCAGTACTTC
CASRVQGSGSYEQYF